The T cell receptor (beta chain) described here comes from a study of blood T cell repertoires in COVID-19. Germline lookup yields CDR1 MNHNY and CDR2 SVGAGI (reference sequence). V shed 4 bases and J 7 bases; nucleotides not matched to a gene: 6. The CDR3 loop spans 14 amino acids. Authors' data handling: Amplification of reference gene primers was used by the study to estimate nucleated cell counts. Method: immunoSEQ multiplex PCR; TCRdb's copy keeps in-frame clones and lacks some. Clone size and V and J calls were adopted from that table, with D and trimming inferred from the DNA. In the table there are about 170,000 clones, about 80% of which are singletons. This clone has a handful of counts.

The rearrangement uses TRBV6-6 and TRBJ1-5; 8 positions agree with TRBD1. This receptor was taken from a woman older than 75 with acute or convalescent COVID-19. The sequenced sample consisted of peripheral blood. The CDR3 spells CASSWTGNRQPQHF. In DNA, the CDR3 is TGTGCCAGCAGTTGGACAGGGAACAGGCAGCCCCAGCATTTT.